Following are 10 T cell receptor beta chains from one sample sequenced in a study of CD8+ T cells in alopecia areata. The authors extracted RNA and reverse transcribed it into cDNA as the sequencing template. Repertoires were generated with immunoSEQ multiplex PCR, while TCRdb's copy carries only in-frame clones and drops some. Recorded here are 200,000 to 300,000 clones, with no singletons, and the ten leading clones hold about 1.1%. Cells pooled from cutaneous lymph nodes were sorted on CD4, CD8alpha, NKG2D, NKG2ACE and other markers. The sequenced material came from CD4+ T cells sorted from a lymph node. Receptors were obtained from a C3H/HeJ mouse with alopecia areata. Strain haplotype at MHC: H2-k.

As concerns this clone: The genes are named according to mouse. The DNA ends 4 residues before the CDR3 does, and the rest of the CDR3 is filled in from the germline J gene. The V call is TRBV13-3, the J call TRBJ1-2, with TRBD1 as a possible D gene (5 bases). Germline V CDR1 and CDR2: NNHDY, SYVADS. There are 13 residues in the CDR3. The part of the CDR3 DNA that was read is TGTGCCAGCAGTGAAAGGCAGGGCCCC. It translates to CASSERQGP. In full, the CDR3 is CASSERQGPDYTF.

This clone was recorded a few times. The gene names here belong to mouse. CDR3 sequence: CTCSPGLRVDTQYF. The sequenced CDR3 bases are TGCACCTGCAGTCCGGGACTTCGGGTAGAC. This chain connects TRBV1 to TRBJ2-5; TRBD2 might be the D (6 bases). The read finishes 4 residues shy of the CDR3 end, and the germline J gene is used to complete it. The CDR3 sequence is 14 residues long. Germline loops: CDR1 NSQYPW, CDR2 LRSPGD (reference sequence).

This clone turned up a few times. The listed genes are named as in mouse. The sequenced fragment ends 4 residues before the CDR3 boundary, so the rest is inferred from the germline J gene. This chain uses TRBV1 with TRBJ2-2; no reliable D call. Trimming removed 3 bases at V and 0 bases at J, with 8 bases between. The CDR3 loop spans 15 amino acids. Germline CDR1 is NSQYPW and CDR2 is LRSPGD (reference sequence). The CDR3 here is CTCSAQRSNTGQLYF. The sequenced part of the CDR3 DNA is TGCACCTGCAGTGCCCAGAGGTCAAACACCGGG.

This clone was observed a few times. Gene names refer to mouse genes. Read coverage stops 3 residues before the CDR3 terminus; the germline J gene supplies the remainder. The V call is TRBV31, the J call TRBJ1-6; a weak D match, TRBD1 (5 bases). TRBJ1-6 is an ORF, and what it does is uncertain. CDR3 length equals 16 residues. The V gene lost 3 bases and the J gene lost 0 bases, with 12 bases spanning the gap. Germline loops: CDR1 GKSSPN, CDR2 SITVG. Incomplete CDR3 DNA: TGTGCCTGGAGCCCAGGGCGCAATTCCTATAATTCGCCC. Translation gives CAWSPGRNSYNSP. The entire CDR3 reads CAWSPGRNSYNSPLYF.

Only a few counts were recorded for this clone. Gene and germline names: mouse. The observed sequence ends 4 residues before the CDR3 terminus, with the missing tail filled in from the germline J gene. The V and J genes are TRBV13-1 and TRBJ2-2, with 8 bases matching TRBD2. V trimming: 4 bases; J trimming: 1 base; junction bases outside the gene matches: 3. Germline CDR1 reads NSHNY; CDR2 reads SYGAGN. CDR3 length: 15 amino acids. The CDR3 DNA, read in part, is TGTGCCAGCAGTTCCCTGGGGGGAAACACCGGG. It codes for CASSSLGGNTG. The complete CDR3 sequence is CASSSLGGNTGQLYF.

This clone was picked up a small number of times. Gene labels here are mouse ones. The read terminates 4 residues before the CDR3 end, so the remaining end is supplied by the germline J gene. The chain links TRBV3 to TRBJ2-5, with 8 bases aligning to TRBD2. V was clipped by 1 base and J by 1 base; unmatched bases: 1. This CDR3 spans 15 amino acids. Germline V gene data show CDR1 as SNHLY and CDR2 as FYNGKV (reference sequence). The CDR3 here is CASSLVGGYQDTQYF. Incomplete CDR3 DNA: TGTGCCAGCAGCTTAGTGGGGGGGTACCAAGAC.

This clone was observed a few times. Mouse germline and gene names are used. Read data end 4 residues before the CDR3 end; the end is taken from the germline J gene. The same CDR3 is also encoded by other DNA sequences in this sample. The chain employs TRBV13-1 and TRBJ2-3; TRBD2 agrees at 7 bases. Trimming removed 0 bases from V and 0 bases from J; junction bases left unmatched: 4. Germline-derived CDR1 and CDR2 are NSHNY and SYGAGN. This CDR3 has 16 residues. The sequenced part of the CDR3 DNA is TGTGCCAGCAGTGATGTGGGGGGACTGAGTGCAGAA. The encoded protein is CASSDVGGLSAE. The full CDR3 sequence reads CASSDVGGLSAETLYF.

This clone was observed a handful of times. Mouse gene names apply. The CDR3 end falls 4 residues outside the read, so it is completed with the germline J gene. The chain recombines TRBV19 with TRBJ2-1, with TRBD2 identical over 9 bases. Unmatched junction bases numbered 6, after V lost 7 bases and J lost 4 bases. CDR1 and CDR2 (germline): FNHDT, SITEND (reference sequence). This CDR3 has 14 amino acids. The CDR3 loop is CASHPGTGYAEQFF. Partial CDR3 DNA: TGTGCCAGCCACCCCGGGACTGGGTATGCT. The complete variable domain, with remaining parts taken from reference TRBV19 and TRBJ2-1, reads GGIITQTPKFLIGQEGQKLTLKCQQNFNHDTMYWYRQDSGKGLRLIYYSITENDLQKGDLSEGYDASREKKSSFSLTVTSAQKNEMAVFLCASHPGTGYAEQFFGPGTRLTVL.

Comments on this clone: The listed genes are named as in mouse. The CDR3 loop is CASSDLRDSNSDYTF. Incomplete CDR3 DNA: TGTGCCAGCAGTGATTTGCGGGACTCAAACTCC. The chain links TRBV13-3 to TRBJ1-2, with a possible D match to TRBD1 (5 bases). The read is 4 residues too short to cover the CDR3 end, so that end is filled in from the germline J gene. CDR1 is NNHDY, CDR2 SYVADS, per germline. Trimming cost V 1 base and J 0 bases, with 10 bases left between them. CDR3 length equals 15 residues.

Regarding this clone: A read error may account for a junction end that differs from germline. Gene names denote mouse genes. The part of the CDR3 DNA that was read is TGCACCTGCAGTACAGACCTCGGGGGGGCGGGTGCAGAA. Its protein product is CTCSTDLGGAGAE. The CDR3, in full, reads CTCSTDLGGAGAETLYF. The rearrangement uses TRBV1 and TRBJ2-3; 8 bases line up with TRBD2. The CDR3 end falls 4 residues outside the read, so it is completed with the germline J gene. The germline V gene encodes CDR1 NSQYPW and CDR2 LRSPGD (reference sequence). This CDR3 region has 17 residues.